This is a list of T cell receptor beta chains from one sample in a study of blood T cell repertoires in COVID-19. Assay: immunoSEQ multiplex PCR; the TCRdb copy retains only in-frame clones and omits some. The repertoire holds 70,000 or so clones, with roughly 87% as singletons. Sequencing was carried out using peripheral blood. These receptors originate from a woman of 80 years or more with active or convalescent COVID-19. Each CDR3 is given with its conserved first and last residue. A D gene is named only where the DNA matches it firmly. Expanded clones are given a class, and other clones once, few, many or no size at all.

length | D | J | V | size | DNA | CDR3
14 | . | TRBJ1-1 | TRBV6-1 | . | TGTGCCAGCAGTGAACCAGGGCTGAACACTGAAGCTTTCTTT | CASSEPGLNTEAFF
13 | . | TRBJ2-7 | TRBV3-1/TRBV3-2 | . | TGTGCCAGCAGCCCATCAGGCCTCTACGAGCAGTACTTC | CASSPSGLYEQYF
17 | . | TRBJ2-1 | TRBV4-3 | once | TGCGCCAGCTTTTCCCTCCCGGAGGCCTCCTCTGGGAATGAGCAGTTCTTC | CASFSLPEASSGNEQFF
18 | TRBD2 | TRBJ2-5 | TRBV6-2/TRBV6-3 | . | TGTGCCAGCAGTTACCCCCGGGGGGGCCGGCGTTTGGAAGAGACCCAGTACTTC | CASSYPRGGRRLEETQYF
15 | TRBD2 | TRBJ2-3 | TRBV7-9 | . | TGTGCCAGCAGCTCGTCGGGGGGGCCAGAGGATACGCAGTATTTT | CASSSSGGPEDTQYF
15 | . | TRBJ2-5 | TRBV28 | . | TGTGCCAGCAGTTCCCCCCCTAGCCTGCTGGAGACCCAGTACTTC | CASSSPPSLLETQYF
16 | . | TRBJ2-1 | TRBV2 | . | TGTGCCAGCAGTGAAGTCGGGGGGCAGGTCATTGATGAGCAGTTCTTC | CASSEVGGQVIDEQFF
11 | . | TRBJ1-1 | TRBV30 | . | TGTGCCTGGAGTGTAGGAGCTGAAGCTTTCTTT | CAWSVGAEAFF
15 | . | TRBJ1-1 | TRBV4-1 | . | TGCGCCAGCAGCCAAGTGACCAGGCCGAACACTGAAGCTTTCTTT | CASSQVTRPNTEAFF
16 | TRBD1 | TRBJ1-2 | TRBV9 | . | TGTGCCAGCAGCCAACAGACAGGGGTGACTAACTATGGCTACACCTTC | CASSQQTGVTNYGYTF
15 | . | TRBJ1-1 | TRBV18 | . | TGTGCCAGCGAGAAAGGGGGAGAGGTGAACACTGAAGCTTTCTTT | CASEKGGEVNTEAFF
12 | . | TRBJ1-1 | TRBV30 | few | TGTGCCTGGAGGGGCGTGAACACTGAAGCTTTCTTT | CAWRGVNTEAFF
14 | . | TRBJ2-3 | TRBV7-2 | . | TGTGCCAGCAGCTTTGGTCTAGCCATAGATACGCAGTATTTT | CASSFGLAIDTQYF
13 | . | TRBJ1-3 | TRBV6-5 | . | TGTGCCAGCACTCGACTGTCTGGAAACACCATATATTTT | CASTRLSGNTIYF
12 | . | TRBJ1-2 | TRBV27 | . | TGTGCCAGCAGACGGGAGGACTATGGCTACACCTTC | CASRREDYGYTF
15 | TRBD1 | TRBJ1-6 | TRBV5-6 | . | TGTGCCAGCAGCGTGGACAGGGGGTATAATTCACCCCTCCACTTT | CASSVDRGYNSPLHF
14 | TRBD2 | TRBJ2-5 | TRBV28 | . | TGTGCCAGCATACGCATGGGAGGGGCGGAGACCCAGTACTTC | CASIRMGGAETQYF
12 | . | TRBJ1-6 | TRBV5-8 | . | TGTGCCAGCAGAGGACAGAATTCACCCCTCCACTTT | CASRGQNSPLHF
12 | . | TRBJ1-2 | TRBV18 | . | TGTGCCAGCTCACCAGGGCTTGGTGGCTACACCTTC | CASSPGLGGYTF
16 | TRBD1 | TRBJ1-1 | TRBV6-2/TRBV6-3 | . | TGTGCCAGCAGTACCCTGACGGGGACAGAGAACACTGAAGCTTTCTTT | CASSTLTGTENTEAFF
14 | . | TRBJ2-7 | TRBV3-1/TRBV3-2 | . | TGTGCCAGCAGCCAAGGGGGGACTGTCTACGAGCAGTACTTC | CASSQGGTVYEQYF
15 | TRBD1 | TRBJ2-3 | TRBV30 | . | TGTGCCTGGAGTGGCGACAGGGCTAGCACAGATACGCAGTATTTT | CAWSGDRASTDTQYF
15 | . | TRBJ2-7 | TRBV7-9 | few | TGTGCCAGCAGCTTATTCGGCGGGGCTGGGTACGAGCAGTACTTC | CASSLFGGAGYEQYF
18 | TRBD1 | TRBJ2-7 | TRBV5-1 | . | TGCGCCAGCAGCTTGGCCATTAGACCGGGACAGGGGGACTACGAGCAGTACTTC | CASSLAIRPGQGDYEQYF
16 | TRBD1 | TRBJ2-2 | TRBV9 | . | TGTGCCAGCAGCAATAACAGGGGTCGGAGCACCGGGGAGCTGTTTTTT | CASSNNRGRSTGELFF
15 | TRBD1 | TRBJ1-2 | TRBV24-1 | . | TGTGCCACCAGTGATTTAGGGACAGGAGACTATGGCTACACCTTC | CATSDLGTGDYGYTF
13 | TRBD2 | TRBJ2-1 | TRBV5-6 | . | TGTGCCAGCAGTCCCGGGACTACGGATGAGCAGTTCTTC | CASSPGTTDEQFF
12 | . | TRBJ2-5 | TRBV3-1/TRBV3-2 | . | TGTGCCAGCAGTCAGGGGAGCGAGACCCAGTACTTC | CASSQGSETQYF
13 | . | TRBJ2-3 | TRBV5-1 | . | TGCGCCAGCAGCGTACCGGGGACAGATACGCAGTATTTT | CASSVPGTDTQYF
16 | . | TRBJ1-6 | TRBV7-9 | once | TGTGCCAGCAGCTTAGTTCTAGGCACCCCAAATTCACCCCTCCACTTT | CASSLVLGTPNSPLHF
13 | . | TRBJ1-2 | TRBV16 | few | TGTGCCAGCAGCCAAGGACAGATTTATGGCTACACCTTC | CASSQGQIYGYTF
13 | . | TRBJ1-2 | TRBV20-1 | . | TGCAGTGCTAGTCAATTTTCAGGGGTTGGCTACACCTTC | CSASQFSGVGYTF
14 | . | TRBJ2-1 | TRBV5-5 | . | TGTGCCAGCAGCTTTCCTAGCGCTGGCGGTGAGCAGTTCTTC | CASSFPSAGGEQFF
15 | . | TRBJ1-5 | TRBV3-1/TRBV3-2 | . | TGTGCCAGCAGCCAAGATAGGAGTCAGAATCAGCCCCAGCATTTT | CASSQDRSQNQPQHF